The present T cell receptor beta chain was sequenced within a study of Ad26.COV2.S vaccination and SARS-CoV-2 variants. The CDR3 consists of 19 residues. From germline, CDR1 is SGHKS and CDR2 YYEKEE (reference sequence). With V trimmed by 4 bases and J by 6 bases, 13 bases remained unmatched. The protocol was immunoSEQ multiplex PCR, while the TCRdb copy is restricted to in-frame clones and leaves out a portion. The sample contains hundreds of thousands of clones, around 88% of which appear only once. Treatment indicated: approximately 18 received Ad26.COV2.S at low or high dose, single or two shots; a few received placebo; per-sample allocation not given. Sampling took place 63 days after the first vaccine or placebo injection.

The source of this sequence is a person aged 18-60 years who received the Ad26.COV2.S COVID-19 vaccine or a placebo. Sequenced material: peripheral blood, taken in a trial of Ad26.COV2.S vaccine versus placebo. The chain carries TRBV5-5 and TRBJ2-2; 15 positions match TRBD2. The CDR3, as DNA: TGTGCCAGCAGCCCCCGGACTAGCGGGGGGGCCATTTTTTCCGGGGAGCTGTTTTTT. It specifies CASSPRTSGGAIFSGELFF. Drawing the rest from reference TRBV5-5 and TRBJ2-2, the complete variable domain is DAGVTQSPTHLIKTRGQQVTLRCSPISGHKSVSWYQQVLGQGPQFIFQYYEKEERGRGNFPDRFSARQFPNYSSELNVNALLLGDSALYLCASSPRTSGGAIFSGELFFGEGSRLTVL.